This T cell receptor beta chain was recorded in a study of CD8+ T cells in alopecia areata. General observations from the study: Affected scalp, especially in alopecia totalis/universalis, had a higher clonality than normal scalp did.

This clone was recorded a few times. Its antigen is undetermined. Extracted RNA was reverse transcribed into cDNA, the sequencing template. The repertoire was sequenced with immunoSEQ multiplex PCR; TCRdb's copy has only in-frame clones and lacks some. The data hold about 210,000 clones, with about 58% observed a single time. As to treatment: oral pan-JAK inhibitor, 5-10 mg twice daily. In alopecia areata patients, both lesional scalp punch biopsies and peripheral blood were collected. Investigators sorted PBMCs to obtain both CD4+ and CD8+ T cells. This CDR3 contains 13 residues. The germline gives CDR1 GTSNPN, CDR2 SVGIG (reference sequence). V was cut by 5 bases and J by 6 bases, with 11 bases left in between.

The rearrangement links TRBV30 to TRBJ1-6; TRBD1 might be the D (5 bases). This material consisted of CD4+ T cells sorted from blood, taken at week 4, from a patient treated with tofacitinib. The origin of this receptor is a human donor with alopecia areata. The CDR3 DNA sequence: TGTGCCTGGCCTCGGGGCCTTAATTCACCCCTCCACTTT. Its protein is CAWPRGLNSPLHF.